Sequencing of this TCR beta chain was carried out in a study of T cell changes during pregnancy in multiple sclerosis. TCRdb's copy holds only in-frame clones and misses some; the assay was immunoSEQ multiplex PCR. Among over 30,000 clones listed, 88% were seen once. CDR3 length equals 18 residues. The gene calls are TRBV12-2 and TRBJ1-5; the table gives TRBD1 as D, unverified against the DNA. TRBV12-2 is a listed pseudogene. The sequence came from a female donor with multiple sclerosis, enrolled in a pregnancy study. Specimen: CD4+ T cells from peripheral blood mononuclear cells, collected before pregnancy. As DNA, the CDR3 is TGTGCAAGTCGCCGTCAATACAGGGTCAAAGAAGGCAATCAGCCCCAGCATTTT. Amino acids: CASRRQYRVKEGNQPQHF.